The 29 T cell receptor beta chains in this list originate from one sample, sequenced in a study of blood T cells in healthy people across ages. For the second PCR, which ran for about 6 to 11 cycles, a sample-barcoded 5' primer and a J-beta primer mix were used. TCRdb reprocessed the 5' RACE reads via MiXCR and lists one record per CDR3 protein. The repertoire has 800,000 to 950,000 distinct CDR3 sequences, about 36% of them found once; the top ten carry over 10%. What was sequenced was blood. These receptors came from a man aged 18 to 30 in good health.

The CDR3 DNA reads TGCAGTGCTAGGGGGGGACCCTATAGCAATCAGCCCCAGCATTTT. It yields the protein CSARGGPYSNQPQHF. The J gene is TRBJ1-5, the V gene TRBV20-1; TRBD1 might be the D (5 bases). CDR1 DFQATT and CDR2 SNEGSKA come from the germline V gene (reference sequence). The CDR3 has 15 amino acids. Trimming stripped 3 bases from V and 0 bases from J, with 12 bases between.

In its sample, this clonotype was seen a few times. The chain combines TRBV9 with TRBJ1-2, with 7 bases fitting TRBD1. The junction had 3 bases not matched to a gene; V was cut back by 1 base and J by 6 bases. The CDR3 totals 13 residues. Looked up from germline, CDR1 is SGDLS and CDR2 is YYNGEE. In DNA form, the CDR3 reads TGTGCCAGCAGCGTAAATCAGGGGGATGGCTACACCTTC. It encodes CASSVNQGDGYTF.

This rearrangement joins TRBV29-1 to TRBJ2-5; tentative D call: TRBD1 (7 bases). V was pared by 0 bases and J by 5 bases, with 19 bases between. The CDR3 consists of 16 residues. CDR1 is SQVTM, CDR2 ANQGSEA, per germline. CDR3 coding DNA: TGCAGCGTTGAAGATCCGCGGGACAGACTAGGGGAGACCCAGTACTTC. It codes for CSVEDPRDRLGETQYF.

The chain couples TRBV5-1 to TRBJ2-3, with D perhaps being TRBD1 or TRBD2 (5 bases each). V was cut by 0 bases and J by 2 bases, with 13 bases left in between. Germline loops: CDR1 SGHRS, CDR2 YFSETQ. CDR3 length: 16 residues. CDR3 region: CASSLGGSLTTDTQYF. As DNA, the CDR3 is TGCGCCAGCAGCTTGGGGGGGTCCCTCACCACAGATACGCAGTATTTT.

This chain uses TRBV9 with TRBJ1-1; the D gene is possibly TRBD1 (6 bases). The CDR3 loop spans 13 amino acids. Germline V gene sequence: CDR1 SGDLS, CDR2 YYNGEE. With 0 bases removed from V and 8 bases from J, the gap between germline ends came to 11 bases. The chain's CDR3 is CASSVAGGREAFF. The CDR3 DNA reads as TGTGCCAGCAGCGTAGCGGGGGGCAGGGAAGCTTTCTTT.

V gene TRBV28 combines with J gene TRBJ1-4; D remains unclear. This CDR3 is 13 amino acids long. In germline, CDR1 is MDHEN, CDR2 SYDVKM. V was shortened by 10 bases and J by 0 bases, with 9 bases between the two germline ends. As DNA, the CDR3 is TGTGCCATCCGAGGGCCAACTAATGAAAAACTGTTTTTT. It encodes CAIRGPTNEKLFF.

Comment on this clonotype: A much bigger clone sits one base away, suggesting this may be a read error. V and J are TRBV5-1 and TRBJ2-7; no reliable D call. The J call is in doubt because the DNA end fits TRBJ2-5 better. Germline CDR1 reads SGHRS; CDR2 reads YFSETQ. The CDR3 totals 14 residues. CDR3 protein: CASGPEPQEETQYF. The CDR3 DNA sequence: TGCGCCAGCGGCCCAGAACCTCAAGAGGAGACCCAGTACTTC.

The chain couples TRBV6-1 to TRBJ1-2, with a tentative D call TRBD1 (6 bases). The CDR3 runs 13 residues. Germline loops: CDR1 MNHNS, CDR2 SASEGT. Trimming removed 4 bases from V and 7 bases from J, with 13 bases in between. CDR3: CASSGGAPGGYTF. CDR3 DNA: TGTGCCAGCAGTGGGGGGGCGCCGGGTGGCTACACCTTC.

This clonotype was recorded a few times. V gene TRBV20-1 combines with J gene TRBJ1-6; 7 bases map to TRBD1. CDR1 is DFQATT, CDR2 SNEGSKA, per germline (reference sequence). The CDR3 loop spans 16 amino acids. The V gene end was trimmed by 0 bases and the J gene end by 9 bases; junction bases not matched to a gene: 11. This CDR3 is CSARERAPGGSSPLHF. The CDR3 DNA follows: TGCAGTGCTAGAGAGCGGGCCCCAGGGGGAAGTTCACCCCTCCACTTT.

The sample holds a few counts of this clonotype. The V and J genes are TRBV7-9 and TRBJ1-6; 7 nucleotides align to TRBD1. The germline V gene has CDR1 SEHNR and CDR2 FQNEAQ (reference sequence). V lost 5 bases to trimming and J lost 8 bases; unmatched junction nucleotides: 6. This CDR3 comprises 14 residues. DNA for the CDR3: TGTGCCAGCAGCCGAACAGGGGAATATTCACCCCTCCACTTT. It encodes CASSRTGEYSPLHF.

The V gene is TRBV15, the J gene TRBJ1-5; D gene unclear. Trimming removed 3 bases at V and 9 bases at J, with 9 bases between. The CDR3 loop spans 12 amino acids. The germline gives CDR1 LNHNV, CDR2 YYDKDF (reference sequence). CDR3 sequence reads: CATSSPLGPQHF. The DNA of the CDR3 is TGTGCCACCAGCAGCCCTTTAGGGCCCCAGCATTTT.

This clonotype was detected a few times. The rearrangement uses TRBV6-6 and TRBJ1-5; tentatively, D is TRBD1 (5 bases). CDR1 MNHNY and CDR2 SVGAGI come from the germline V gene (reference sequence). V was clipped by 5 bases and J by 2 bases, with 13 bases between them. This CDR3 comprises 15 residues. CDR3 in DNA: TGTGCCAGCAGTCTTGGGGGAAGGGGCAATCAGCCCCAGCATTTT. Translating it yields CASSLGGRGNQPQHF.

The genes are TRBV6-2 or TRBV6-3 and TRBJ2-3; tentatively, D is TRBD1 or TRBD2 (5 bases each). V lost 2 bases and J 3 bases, leaving 9 bases between the germline ends. This CDR3 has 14 amino acids. Germline loops: CDR1 MNHEY, CDR2 SVGEGT. In DNA, the CDR3 is TGTGCCAGCAGTTACGAGGGGTATACAGATACGCAGTATTTT. This encodes CASSYEGYTDTQYF.

The V and J genes are TRBV11-2 and TRBJ2-5; TRBD2 aligns across 8 bases. The CDR3 sequence is 16 residues long. Trimming removed 3 bases from V and 3 bases from J; junction bases left unmatched: 9. Germline V lookup: CDR1 SGHAT, CDR2 FQNNGV. The CDR3 sequence is CASSFRGDGREETQYF. CDR3 nucleotides: TGTGCCAGCAGCTTTAGAGGGGACGGGAGGGAAGAGACCCAGTACTTC.

This clonotype has a handful of counts. This chain links TRBV28 with TRBJ2-1; 8 positions agree with TRBD2. Germline V CDR1 and CDR2: MDHEN, SYDVKM. After removal of 2 bases from V and 7 bases from J, the junction contained 4 bases not matched to a gene. This CDR3 has 14 residues. The CDR3 is CASSLRGGGNEQFF. The DNA of the CDR3 is TGTGCCAGCAGTTTACGGGGCGGGGGGAATGAGCAGTTCTTC.

V gene TRBV12-3 or TRBV12-4 combines with J gene TRBJ2-7; 8 positions match TRBD1. The trim removed 3 bases at V and 5 bases at J, leaving 6 bases unmatched. This CDR3 has 14 amino acids. Here the CDR3 reads CASSFRTGTHEQYF. The DNA of the CDR3 is TGTGCCAGCAGTTTTAGGACAGGGACCCACGAGCAGTACTTC.

This clonotype was counted between two and nine times. The chain combines TRBV7-9 with TRBJ2-7, with D possibly TRBD1 on 5 matching bases. Germline loops: CDR1 SEHNR, CDR2 FQNEAQ (reference sequence). The CDR3 is made up of 14 amino acids. The V end was cut by 6 bases, the J end by 3 bases, with 15 bases between. The CDR3 nucleotides read TGTGCCAGCAGTTCCCAGGGTATCGGCTACGAGCAGTACTTC. It translates to CASSSQGIGYEQYF.

V and J are TRBV6-2 or TRBV6-3 and TRBJ1-1; D is possibly TRBD1 (6 bases). CDR1 is MNHEY and CDR2 is SVGEGT in the germline V gene. Trimming shortened V by 3 bases and J by 3 bases, and 23 bases separated the two germline ends. This CDR3 comprises 18 residues. The CDR3 loop is CASSYSRTGQIKDTEAFF. As DNA, the CDR3 is TGTGCCAGCAGTTATTCCCGTACAGGGCAGATTAAAGACACTGAAGCTTTCTTT.

There are many counts of this clonotype. V is TRBV3-1 and J is TRBJ2-4; the D gene is possibly TRBD2 (6 bases). The CDR3 runs 13 residues. CDR1 is LGHDT, CDR2 YNNKEL, per germline (reference sequence). V lost 2 bases and J 9 bases, leaving 11 bases between the germline ends. CDR3 loop: CASSQRRDGIQYF. In DNA form, the CDR3 reads TGTGCCAGCAGCCAAAGGCGGGACGGCATTCAGTACTTC.

The V gene is TRBV4-3, the J gene TRBJ2-1; D is possibly TRBD2 (6 bases). This CDR3 region has 13 residues. Germline CDR1 is LGHNA and CDR2 is YSLEER. V was pared by 0 bases and J by 12 bases, with 12 bases between. For the CDR3, the DNA is TGCGCCAGCAGCCAAGATAGCGGAGGTGGGCAGTTCTTC. Its translation is CASSQDSGGGQFF.

The V call is TRBV14, the J call TRBJ1-2, with TRBD1 identical over 7 bases. The CDR3 is 14 amino acids. CDR1 is SGHDN, CDR2 FVKESK, per germline. With V trimmed by 1 base and J by 4 bases, 3 bases remained unmatched. CDR3 nucleotides: TGTGCCAGCAGCCAAGTAGGGGGCCCCTATGGCTACACCTTC. It yields the protein CASSQVGGPYGYTF.

This chain connects TRBV29-1 to TRBJ2-7; 9 bases are shared with TRBD1. The CDR3 contains 11 residues. After removal of 6 bases from V and 5 bases from J, the junction contained 2 bases not matched to a gene. Germline lookup yields CDR1 SQVTM and CDR2 ANQGSEA. This chain's CDR3 is CSVRTGDEQYF. The CDR3 DNA sequence: TGCAGCGTCAGGACAGGGGACGAGCAGTACTTC.

The chain joins TRBV5-1 to TRBJ2-1; no clear D gene. The CDR3 extends over 15 amino acids. The germline V gene encodes CDR1 SGHRS and CDR2 YFSETQ. V lost 4 bases to trimming and J lost 8 bases, with 19 bases between them. CDR3 DNA: TGCGCCAGCAGCCCTGGGCCGTCAGCCATTTATGAGCAGTTCTTC. It yields the protein CASSPGPSAIYEQFF.

The CDR3 reads CATSPGSGSNTEAFF. CDR3 sequence (DNA): TGTGCCACCTCACCCGGTTCGGGATCGAACACTGAAGCTTTCTTT. V is TRBV9 and J is TRBJ1-1, with no clear D. The V gene's germline CDR1 is SGDLS and CDR2 YYNGEE. The ends were cut back, 9 bases at V and 1 base at J, with 19 bases in the middle. There are 15 residues in the CDR3.

The chain recombines TRBV9 with TRBJ1-5, with 7 bases identical to TRBD1. This CDR3 spans 15 amino acids. CDR1 SGDLS and CDR2 YYNGEE come from the germline V gene. The ends lost 3 bases at V and 5 bases at J; junction bases unmatched: 8. The CDR3 DNA follows: TGTGCCAGCAGCGCCGGAGACAGGGAAGATCAGCCCCAGCATTTT. Its protein is CASSAGDREDQPQHF.

The chain joins TRBV20-1 to TRBJ2-7, with 7 bases identical to TRBD2. CDR3 length: 15 amino acids. The V and J ends lost 6 bases and 0 bases, in that order; junction bases with no gene match: 11. Germline V lookup: CDR1 DFQATT, CDR2 SNEGSKA (reference sequence). For the CDR3, the DNA is TGCAGTGCCCAACCCGTGCGGGGGAGCTCCTACGAGCAGTACTTC. Its translation: CSAQPVRGSSYEQYF.

The chain combines TRBV7-9 with TRBJ2-5; D unresolved. The CDR3 contains 14 residues. Germline V gene sequence: CDR1 SEHNR, CDR2 FQNEAQ (reference sequence). V shed 4 bases and J shed 1 base, with 10 bases lying between them. The CDR3 loop reads CASSSDRIQETQYF. CDR3 coding DNA: TGTGCCAGCAGCTCCGATCGTATCCAAGAGACCCAGTACTTC.

This rearrangement joins TRBV27 to TRBJ1-2, with D maybe TRBD1 (6 bases). V lost 9 bases to trimming and J lost 8 bases, with 22 bases between them. CDR1 and CDR2 (germline): MNHEY, SMNVEV (reference sequence). The CDR3 is made up of 14 amino acids. CDR3 protein: CASRGGVTGQGYTF. CDR3 nucleotide sequence: TGTGCCAGTAGAGGAGGCGTTACAGGGCAGGGCTACACCTTC.

A single count supports this clonotype. V gene TRBV7-9 combines with J gene TRBJ2-7; no clear D. The CDR3 contains 16 residues. V lost 2 bases and J lost 7, with 21 bases in between. Germline V gives CDR1 SEHNR, CDR2 FQNEAQ (reference sequence). CDR3 amino acids: CASSLLGLTVYNEQYF. CDR3 bases: TGTGCCAGCAGCTTATTGGGGTTGACCGTGTACAATGAGCAGTACTTC.